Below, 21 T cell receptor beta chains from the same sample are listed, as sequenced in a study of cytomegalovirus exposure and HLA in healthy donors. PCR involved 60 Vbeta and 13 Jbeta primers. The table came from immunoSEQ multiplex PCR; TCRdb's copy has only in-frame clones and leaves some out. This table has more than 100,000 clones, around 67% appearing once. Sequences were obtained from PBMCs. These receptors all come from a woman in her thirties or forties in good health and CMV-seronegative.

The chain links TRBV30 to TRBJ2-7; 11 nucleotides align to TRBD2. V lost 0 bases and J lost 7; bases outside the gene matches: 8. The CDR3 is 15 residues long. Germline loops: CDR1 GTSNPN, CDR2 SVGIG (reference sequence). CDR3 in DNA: TGTGCCTGGAGTGTTTATGTAGCGGGAGGGCGGGAGCAGTACTTC. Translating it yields CAWSVYVAGGREQYF.

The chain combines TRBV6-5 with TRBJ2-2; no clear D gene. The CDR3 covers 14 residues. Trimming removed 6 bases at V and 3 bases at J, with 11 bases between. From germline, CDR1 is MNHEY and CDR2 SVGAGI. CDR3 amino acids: CASRPPRDTGELFF. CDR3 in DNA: TGTGCCAGCAGGCCCCCGCGTGACACCGGGGAGCTGTTTTTT.

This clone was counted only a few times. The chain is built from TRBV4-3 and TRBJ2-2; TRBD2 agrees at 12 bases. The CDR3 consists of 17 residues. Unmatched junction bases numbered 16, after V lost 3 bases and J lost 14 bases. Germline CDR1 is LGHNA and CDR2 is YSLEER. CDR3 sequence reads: CASSHSGTSGPRGELFF. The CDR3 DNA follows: TGCGCCAGCAGCCATTCCGGGACTAGCGGGCCACGGGGAGAACTGTTTTTT.

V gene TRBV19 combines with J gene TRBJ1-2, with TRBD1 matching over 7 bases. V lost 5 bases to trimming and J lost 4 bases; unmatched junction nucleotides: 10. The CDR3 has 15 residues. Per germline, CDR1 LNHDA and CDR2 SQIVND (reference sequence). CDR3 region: CASSPRQGASYGYTF. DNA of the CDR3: TGTGCCAGTAGTCCAAGACAGGGAGCCTCCTATGGCTACACCTTC.

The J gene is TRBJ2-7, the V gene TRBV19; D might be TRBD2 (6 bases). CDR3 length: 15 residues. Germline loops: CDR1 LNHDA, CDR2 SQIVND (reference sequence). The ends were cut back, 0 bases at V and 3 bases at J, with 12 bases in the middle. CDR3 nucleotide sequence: TGTGCCAGTAGTATAGATCTTGGGGGGAACTACGAGCAGTACTTC. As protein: CASSIDLGGNYEQYF.

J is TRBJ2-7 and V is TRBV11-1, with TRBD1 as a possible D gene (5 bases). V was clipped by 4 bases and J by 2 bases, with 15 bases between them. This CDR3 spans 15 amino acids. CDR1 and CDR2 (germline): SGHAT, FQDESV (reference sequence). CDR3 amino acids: CASSSLTGPAYEQYF. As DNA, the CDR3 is TGTGCCAGCAGCTCACTTACAGGCCCGGCCTACGAGCAGTACTTC.

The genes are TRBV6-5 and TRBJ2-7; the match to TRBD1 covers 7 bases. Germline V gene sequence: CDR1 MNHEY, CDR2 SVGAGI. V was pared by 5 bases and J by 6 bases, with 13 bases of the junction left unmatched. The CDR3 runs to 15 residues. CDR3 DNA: TGTGCCAGCAGTCCACCCTCGACAGGGTCGGCCGAGCAGTACTTC. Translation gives CASSPPSTGSAEQYF.

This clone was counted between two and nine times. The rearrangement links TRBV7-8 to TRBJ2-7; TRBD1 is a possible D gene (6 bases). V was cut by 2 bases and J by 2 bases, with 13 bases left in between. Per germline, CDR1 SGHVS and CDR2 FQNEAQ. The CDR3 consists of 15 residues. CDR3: CASSLLTGQTYEQYF. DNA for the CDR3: TGTGCCAGCAGCTTACTAACCGGACAGACCTACGAGCAGTACTTC.

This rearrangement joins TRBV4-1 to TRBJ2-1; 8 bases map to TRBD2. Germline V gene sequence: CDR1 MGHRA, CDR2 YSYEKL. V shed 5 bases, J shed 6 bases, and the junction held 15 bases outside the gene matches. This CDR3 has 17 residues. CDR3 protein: CASSEGVSGGPSNEQFF. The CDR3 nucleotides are TGCGCCAGCAGCGAAGGGGTAAGCGGGGGCCCTTCCAATGAGCAGTTCTTC.

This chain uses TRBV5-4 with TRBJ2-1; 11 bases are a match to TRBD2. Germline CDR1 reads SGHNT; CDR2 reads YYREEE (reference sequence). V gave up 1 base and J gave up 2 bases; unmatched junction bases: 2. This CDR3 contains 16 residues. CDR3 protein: CASSLSSGRAYNEQFF. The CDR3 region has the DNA TGTGCCAGCAGCTTGAGTAGCGGGAGGGCCTACAATGAGCAGTTCTTC.

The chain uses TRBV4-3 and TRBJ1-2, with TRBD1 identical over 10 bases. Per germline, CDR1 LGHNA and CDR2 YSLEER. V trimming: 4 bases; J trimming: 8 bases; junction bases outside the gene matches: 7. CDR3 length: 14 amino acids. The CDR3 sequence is CASSPGQGEGGYTF. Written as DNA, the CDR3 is TGCGCCAGCAGCCCAGGACAGGGGGAAGGCGGCTACACCTTC.

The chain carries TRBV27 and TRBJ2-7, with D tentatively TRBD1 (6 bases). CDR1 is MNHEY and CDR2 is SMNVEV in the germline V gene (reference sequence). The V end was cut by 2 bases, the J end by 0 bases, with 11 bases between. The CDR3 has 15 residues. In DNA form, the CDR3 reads TGTGCCAGCAGTTTAGTCAGGGGCAGCTCCTACGAGCAGTACTTC. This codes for CASSLVRGSSYEQYF.

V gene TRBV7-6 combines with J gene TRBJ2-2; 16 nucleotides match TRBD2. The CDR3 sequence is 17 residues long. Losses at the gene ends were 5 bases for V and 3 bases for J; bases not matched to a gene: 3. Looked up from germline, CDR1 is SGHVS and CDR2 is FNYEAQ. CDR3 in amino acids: CASSPGLAGGHTGELFF. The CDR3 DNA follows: TGTGCCAGCAGCCCGGGACTAGCGGGGGGGCACACCGGGGAGCTGTTTTTT.

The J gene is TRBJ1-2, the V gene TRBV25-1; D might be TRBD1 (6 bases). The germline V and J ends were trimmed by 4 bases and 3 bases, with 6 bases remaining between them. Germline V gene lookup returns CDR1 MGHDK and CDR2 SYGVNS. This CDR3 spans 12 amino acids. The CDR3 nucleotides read TGTGCCAGCAGTGGGACAGACTATGGCTACACCTTC. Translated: CASSGTDYGYTF.

The CDR3 region is CASSLMQGNTGELFF. CDR3 DNA: TGTGCCAGCAGTTTAATGCAGGGCAACACCGGGGAGCTGTTTTTT. This chain uses TRBV28 with TRBJ2-2, with a possible D match to TRBD1 (5 bases). Trimming removed 2 bases from V and 2 bases from J, with 9 bases in between. The CDR3 is made up of 15 amino acids. Germline V CDR1 and CDR2: MDHEN, SYDVKM.

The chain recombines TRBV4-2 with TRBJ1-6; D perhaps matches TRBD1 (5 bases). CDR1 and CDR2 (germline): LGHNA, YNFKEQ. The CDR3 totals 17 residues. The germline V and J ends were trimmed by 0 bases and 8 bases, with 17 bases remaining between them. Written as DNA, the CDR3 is TGTGCCAGCAGCCAAGATGTCCGGGGGACTGGGGATTCACCCCTCCACTTT. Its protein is CASSQDVRGTGDSPLHF.

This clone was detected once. The CDR3 sequence: CAGKLKRDPFEQYF. As DNA, the CDR3 is TGTGCCGGCAAACTGAAGCGGGACCCTTTCGAGCAGTACTTC. The chain employs TRBV30 and TRBJ2-7, with TRBD2 matching over 7 bases. The CDR3 loop spans 14 amino acids. Trimming at V came to 8 bases and at J to 6 bases, leaving 16 bases not matched to a gene. The germline V gene has CDR1 GTSNPN and CDR2 SVGIG (reference sequence).

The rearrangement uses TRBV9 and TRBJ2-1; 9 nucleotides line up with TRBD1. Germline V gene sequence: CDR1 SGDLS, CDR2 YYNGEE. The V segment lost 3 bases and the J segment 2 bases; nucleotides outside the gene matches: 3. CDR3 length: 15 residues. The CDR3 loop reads CASSEGTGPYNEQFF. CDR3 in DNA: TGTGCCAGCAGCGAGGGGACAGGGCCCTACAATGAGCAGTTCTTC.

CDR3 nucleotides: TGTGCCTGGAGTCCCCGGACAGGGTTCCCTGAAGCTTTCTTT. Amino acids: CAWSPRTGFPEAFF. The chain uses TRBV30 and TRBJ1-1; 8 bases map to TRBD1. Germline CDR1 is GTSNPN and CDR2 is SVGIG (reference sequence). The V and J ends lost 2 bases and 6 bases, in that order; junction bases with no gene match: 8. There are 14 residues in the CDR3.

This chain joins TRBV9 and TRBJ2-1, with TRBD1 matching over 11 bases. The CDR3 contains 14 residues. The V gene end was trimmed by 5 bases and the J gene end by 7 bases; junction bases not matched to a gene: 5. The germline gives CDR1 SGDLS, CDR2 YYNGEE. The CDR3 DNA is TGTGCCAGCAGATCCGGACAGGGGGCAAATGAGCAGTTCTTC. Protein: CASRSGQGANEQFF.

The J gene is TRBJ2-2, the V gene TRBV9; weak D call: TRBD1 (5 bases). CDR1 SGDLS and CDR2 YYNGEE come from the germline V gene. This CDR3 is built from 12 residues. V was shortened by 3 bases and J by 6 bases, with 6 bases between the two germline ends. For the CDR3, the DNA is TGTGCCAGCAGCGAGGGGTCCGGGGAGCTGTTTTTT. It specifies CASSEGSGELFF.